Listed here are 23 T cell receptor beta chains from one sample, sequenced in a study of T cell changes during pregnancy in multiple sclerosis. Sequenced by immunoSEQ multiplex PCR; TCRdb stores in-frame clones only, minus some. The sample includes about 31,000 clones, roughly 90% of them seen just once. The sample in question was CD8+ T cells from peripheral blood mononuclear cells, obtained in the first trimester of pregnancy. The receptors originated from a female donor with multiple sclerosis, enrolled in a pregnancy study.

The chain recombines TRBV7-2 with TRBJ1-6; D unresolved. The CDR3 runs to 14 residues. The V and J ends lost 3 bases and 7 bases respectively, with 10 bases between them. CDR1 SGHTA and CDR2 FQGNSA come from the germline V gene. CDR3 nucleotide sequence: TGTGCCAGCAGCTTCCCAGGATTAAATTCACCCCTCCACTTT. Amino acids: CASSFPGLNSPLHF.

This clone was seen once. This sequence joins TRBV7-9 and TRBJ2-3; D gene uncertain. With 2 bases removed from V and 0 bases from J, the gap between germline ends came to 9 bases. The CDR3 totals 15 residues. Germline-derived CDR1 and CDR2 are SEHNR and FQNEAQ (reference sequence). For the CDR3, the DNA is TGTGCCAGCAGCTTAAGTGGCTTCAGCACAGATACGCAGTATTTT. Its protein product is CASSLSGFSTDTQYF.

This chain joins TRBV15 and TRBJ2-3; tentatively, D is TRBD2 (6 bases). The CDR3 totals 15 residues. The V end was cut by 4 bases, the J end by 6 bases, with 17 bases between. Germline V gene lookup returns CDR1 LNHNV and CDR2 YYDKDF (reference sequence). The CDR3 coding sequence is TGTGCCACCAGCATATTAGCGGACGCCGGGGATACGCAGTATTTT. This sequence encodes CATSILADAGDTQYF.

In this sample, this clone turned up once. The chain combines TRBV9 with TRBJ2-3; 9 bases fit TRBD1. The CDR3 consists of 22 residues. V lost 4 bases, J lost 0 bases, and 24 bases stayed unmatched. Germline-derived CDR1 and CDR2 are SGDLS and YYNGEE. The CDR3 sequence is CASSTPLRDRDHGAASTDTQYF. In DNA, the CDR3 is TGTGCCAGCAGCACTCCGCTCCGGGACAGGGACCATGGGGCGGCTAGCACAGATACGCAGTATTTT.

The J gene is TRBJ2-7, the V gene TRBV28; the D gene is possibly TRBD2 (7 bases). V was cut by 7 bases and J by 1 base, with 20 bases left in between. In germline, CDR1 is MDHEN, CDR2 SYDVKM. CDR3 length equals 16 residues. CDR3 in amino acids: CASIGRGGRASYEQYF. DNA of the CDR3: TGTGCCAGCATCGGCAGGGGAGGGCGGGCGTCCTACGAGCAGTACTTC. Based on the CDR3 plus reference TRBV28 and TRBJ2-7, the full variable domain is DVKVTQSSRYLVKRTGEKVFLECVQDMDHENMFWYRQDPGLGLRLIYFSYDVKMKEKGDIPEGYSVSREKKERFSLILESASTNQTSMYLCASIGRGGRASYEQYFGPGTRLTVT.

The chain is built from TRBV28 and TRBJ1-1; D unresolved. The germline CDR1 and CDR2 sequences are MDHEN and SYDVKM. The CDR3 contains 12 residues. V was trimmed by 3 bases and J by 2 bases, leaving 4 bases between them. The CDR3 coding sequence is TGTGCCAGCAGTTTGAGTAACACTGAAGCTTTCTTT. Translation gives CASSLSNTEAFF.

This chain joins TRBV28 and TRBJ2-3; 13 bases agree with TRBD2. The CDR3 sequence is 17 residues long. The germline gives CDR1 MDHEN, CDR2 SYDVKM. Trimming removed 5 bases from V and 2 bases from J; junction bases left unmatched: 7. The CDR3, as DNA: TGTGCCAGCAGTGGACTAGCGGGAGTCGGGGCCACAGATACGCAGTATTTT. Its protein is CASSGLAGVGATDTQYF.

The chain employs TRBV27 and TRBJ1-2; a weak D match, TRBD1 (6 bases). V was cut by 5 bases and J by 3 bases, with 13 bases left in between. CDR3 length: 14 residues. Germline CDR1 MNHEY, CDR2 SMNVEV (reference sequence). The CDR3 sequence is CASSPQGGYYGYTF. The CDR3 region has the DNA TGTGCCAGCAGTCCACAGGGAGGGTACTATGGCTACACCTTC.

The chain combines TRBV6-6 with TRBJ2-3, with 10 bases fitting TRBD2. Trimming took 2 bases from V and 6 from J; bases not matched to a gene: 8. There are 16 residues in the CDR3. Germline V gene sequence: CDR1 MNHNY, CDR2 SVGAGI (reference sequence). DNA for the CDR3: TGTGCCAGCAGTTACATGGCTAGCGGGGGTGGGGATACGCAGTATTTT. This encodes CASSYMASGGGDTQYF.

V usage is TRBV25-1 and J usage is TRBJ2-5, with a possible D match to TRBD2 (6 bases). CDR1 MGHDK and CDR2 SYGVNS come from the germline V gene. This CDR3 region has 16 residues. V was pared by 2 bases and J by 4 bases, with 17 bases between. The CDR3 DNA sequence: TGTGCCAGCAGTGAACTTAGTCCGGGGGTTGGAGAGACCCAGTACTTC. This gives the protein CASSELSPGVGETQYF.

The chain uses TRBV7-8 and TRBJ1-1, with D possibly TRBD1 on 6 matching bases. V lost 4 bases and J lost 2, with 20 bases in between. CDR1 and CDR2 (germline): SGHVS, FQNEAQ. The CDR3 length is 17 residues. CDR3 nucleotide sequence: TGTGCCAGCAGCTCCCTATTGGGGGGGCTTAGTAACACTGAAGCTTTCTTT. Its translation is CASSSLLGGLSNTEAFF.

The table lists this clone with a few counts. The chain combines TRBV4-1 with TRBJ2-7, with a possible D match to TRBD1 (6 bases). Between the trimmed V and J ends, which lost 3 bases and 4 bases, there was a span of 13 bases. The germline gives CDR1 MGHRA, CDR2 YSYEKL. The CDR3 has 14 amino acids. In DNA form, the CDR3 reads TGCGCCAGCAGCCACACAGGACAGCAGTACGAGCAGTACTTC. Its translation: CASSHTGQQYEQYF.

The chain has TRBV6-5 and TRBJ2-1; TRBD1 aligns across 9 bases. Trimming at V came to 5 bases and at J to 4 bases, leaving 6 bases not matched to a gene. The germline V gene encodes CDR1 MNHEY and CDR2 SVGAGI. The CDR3 extends over 15 amino acids. This CDR3 reads CASSLRDREYNEQFF. The CDR3 nucleotides are TGTGCCAGCAGTCTCCGGGACAGGGAATACAATGAGCAGTTCTTC.

The chain recombines TRBV5-5 with TRBJ1-5; possible D gene TRBD1, 5 bases. This CDR3 is 16 amino acids long. Looked up from germline, CDR1 is SGHKS and CDR2 is YYEKEE (reference sequence). The germline V and J ends were trimmed by 2 bases and 0 bases, with 12 bases remaining between them. CDR3 residues: CASSFSSTVSNQPQHF. For the CDR3, the DNA is TGTGCCAGCAGCTTCTCCTCGACAGTTAGCAATCAGCCCCAGCATTTT.

Turning to this clone: One end of the junction fails to match germline, which may point to a read error. V gene TRBV19 combines with J gene TRBJ1-2; 7 bases are a match to TRBD1. The germline gives CDR1 LNHDA, CDR2 SQIVND (reference sequence). The CDR3 totals 15 residues. In nucleotides, the CDR3 is TGTGCCAGTAGTATCTGGACAGGCTCTAATTATGGCTACACCTTC. Translating gives CASSIWTGSNYGYTF.

This clone was detected ten times or more. This rearrangement joins TRBV6-4 to TRBJ1-5; possibly TRBD1 for D (5 bases). Between the trimmed V and J ends, which lost 3 bases and 0 bases, there was a span of 9 bases. The germline CDR1 and CDR2 sequences are MRHNA and SNTAGT. The CDR3 contains 15 residues. The chain's CDR3 is CASSEKGDSNQPQHF. The CDR3 nucleotides read TGTGCCAGCAGTGAAAAAGGGGATAGCAATCAGCCCCAGCATTTT.

This clone occurred a few times. J is TRBJ2-7 and V is TRBV19, with D uncertain. Trimming took off 5 bases at V and 3 bases at J, with 5 bases between the two ends. Germline-derived CDR1 and CDR2 are LNHDA and SQIVND (reference sequence). The CDR3 sequence is 11 residues long. CDR3 bases: TGTGCCAGTAGTTCAGACTACGAGCAGTACTTC. Its translation: CASSSDYEQYF.

This clone is a singleton in its sample. The chain employs TRBV6-4 and TRBJ1-1, with unresolved D. The CDR3 consists of 11 residues. V shed 0 bases and J shed 12 bases, with 8 bases lying between them. From germline, CDR1 is MRHNA and CDR2 SNTAGT. The CDR3 DNA follows: TGTGCCAGCAGTGACTCTATAGTAACTTTCTTT. Its translation is CASSDSIVTFF.

This chain uses TRBV7-9 with TRBJ2-7; no firm D call. Germline V gene lookup returns CDR1 SEHNR and CDR2 FQNEAQ (reference sequence). The V and J ends lost 1 base and 5 bases respectively, with 6 bases between them. This CDR3 contains 12 residues. The CDR3 DNA reads TGTGCCAGCAGCTTAGAGAGCCACGAGCAGTACTTC. Encoded protein: CASSLESHEQYF.

This clone occurred once. The V call is TRBV27, the J call TRBJ2-5, with D perhaps TRBD1 (5 bases). The V end lost 6 bases, the J end lost 0 bases, and 14 bases lay between the germline ends. Per the germline V gene, CDR1 is MNHEY and CDR2 is SMNVEV (reference sequence). This CDR3 has 15 amino acids. CDR3 coding DNA: TGTGCCAGCAGAAGAGCTTACAGGTACCAAGAGACCCAGTACTTC. Encoded protein: CASRRAYRYQETQYF.

The CDR3 coding sequence is TGCAGCGCACTAGGCGGGAGCTCCTACAATGAGCAGTTCTTC. This gives the protein CSALGGSSYNEQFF. The chain combines TRBV29-1 with TRBJ2-1; 7 nucleotides agree with TRBD2. The CDR3 is 14 residues long. The trim removed 7 bases at V and 0 bases at J, leaving 6 bases unmatched. The germline V gene has CDR1 SQVTM and CDR2 ANQGSEA.

The gene calls are TRBV19 and TRBJ2-7; 7 bases agree with TRBD2. Trimming cost V 11 bases and J 3 bases; bases outside gene matches: 7. CDR3 length: 12 residues. Germline assignment: CDR1 LNHDA and CDR2 SQIVND (reference sequence). The CDR3 DNA is TGTGCCTCAAGTGGGAGGGACTACGAGCAGTACTTC. Protein: CASSGRDYEQYF.

The chain combines TRBV5-6 with TRBJ1-5; D is ambiguous. The germline V gene has CDR1 SGHDT and CDR2 YYEEEE. The V end lost 0 bases, the J end lost 1 base, and 11 bases lay between the germline ends. This CDR3 is 16 amino acids long. CDR3 loop: CASSLGGPASNQPQHF. The CDR3 bases are TGTGCCAGCAGCTTGGGAGGCCCGGCGAGCAATCAGCCCCAGCATTTT.